What follows are 12 T cell receptor beta chains derived from one specimen sequenced in a study of tumor and adjacent non-tumor tissue in lung cancer. TCRbeta libraries were built with three rounds of nested PCR, modified from ARM-PCR. TCRdb re-derived calls from the multiplex PCR reads in MiXCR, one entry per CDR3 protein. The data hold about 60,000 distinct CDR3 sequences, with about 61% observed a single time. RNA was extracted from bulk tissue without any cell sorting. More than 3 cm separated this lung sample from the edge of the tumor. The sample comprised distant non-tumor lung tissue. Receptor source: a man between 65 and 85 years old with non-small cell lung cancer.

Worth noting for this clonotype: Just one base apart from a much larger clone, this may be a read error. CDR3 DNA sequence: TGTGCCAGCAGTCCCATGGTTGGACCCGGGGCCAACGTCCTGACTTTC. It yields the protein CASSPMVGPGANVLTF. This chain links TRBV12-3 or TRBV12-4 with TRBJ2-6; no definite D call. Deletions cut 5 bases from V and 4 bases from J, with 15 bases between. CDR3 length equals 16 residues.

The J gene is TRBJ1-5, the V gene TRBV7-2, with TRBD1 as a possible D gene (6 bases). Trimming took off 7 bases at V and 4 bases at J, with 17 bases between the two ends. This CDR3 region has 15 residues. Germline V gene lookup returns CDR1 SGHTA and CDR2 FQGNSA. As DNA, the CDR3 is TGTACCAGCAACATCAATACAGGGTCGAATCAGCCCCAGCATTTT. This gives the protein CTSNINTGSNQPQHF.

Comments on this clonotype: The conserved phenylalanine or tryptophan normally closing the CDR3 is absent here, so this likely arose from a read error. The V and J genes are TRBV10-1 and TRBJ2-7; the D is unclear. The CDR3 spans 13 residues. Trimming shortened V by 4 bases and J by 0 bases, and 7 bases separated the two germline ends. From germline, CDR1 is WNHNN and CDR2 SYGVQD (reference sequence). This CDR3 reads CASSVSGSYEQYL. CDR3 DNA: TGCGCCAGCAGTGTGTCAGGCTCCTACGAGCAGTACTTA.

About this clonotype itself: The junction differs from germline at one of its ends, possibly a read error. The rearrangement joins TRBV11-2 to TRBJ2-6; 8 bases are shared with TRBD2. The CDR3 sequence is 17 residues long. The V gene's germline CDR1 is SGHAT and CDR2 FQNNGV. The CDR3 DNA reads TGTGCCAGCAGCTCCCGGGGGGGTAGTTCTGGGGCCAACGTCATGACCTTC. It specifies CASSSRGGSSGANVMTF.

Points on this clonotype: The junction differs from germline at one of its ends, possibly a read error. V is TRBV11-3 and J is TRBJ2-5; D is possibly TRBD2 (5 bases). This CDR3 contains 15 residues. Germline loops: CDR1 SGHNT, CDR2 YENEEA. CDR3 sequence (DNA): TGTGCCAACAGCCTGTCACGCGGGTCCCAAGAGACCCAGTACTTC. Its protein product is CANSLSRGSQETQYF.

This clonotype was counted only a few times. A much more abundant neighbour one base away suggests this may be a read error. V is TRBV6-5 and J is TRBJ1-3; the match to TRBD1 covers 7 bases. The CDR3 is 16 amino acids. CDR1 is MNHEY, CDR2 SVGAGI, per germline. The CDR3 bases are TGTGCCAGCAGCCGGGACAGACCGAGCTCTGGAAACACCATGTATTTT. As protein: CASSRDRPSSGNTMYF.

This chain links TRBV28 with TRBJ2-7; D unclear. The ends were cut back, 7 bases at V and 6 bases at J, with 13 bases in the middle. The CDR3 totals 12 residues. CDR1 and CDR2 (germline): MDHEN, SYDVKM. The chain's CDR3 is CASKGRFGEQYF. CDR3 in DNA: TGTGCCAGCAAGGGCAGGTTCGGCGAGCAGTACTTC.

Notes on this clonotype: One base away lies a much larger clone, so this may be a sequencing read error. The V and J genes are TRBV14 and TRBJ2-7; tentatively, D is TRBD2 (6 bases). The germline CDR1 and CDR2 sequences are SGHDN and FVKESK. This CDR3 has 14 amino acids. The DNA for the CDR3 is TGTTCCAGTTCCCCTTTGACTAGTGGCCACGAGCAGTACTTC. This sequence encodes CSSSPLTSGHEQYF.

Turning to this clonotype: With a much larger clone just one base away, this may be a read error. The rearrangement uses TRBV29-1 and TRBJ1-2; D is possibly TRBD1 (6 bases). Germline CDR1 is SQVTM and CDR2 is ANQGSEA. The length of the CDR3 is 12 residues. V was cut by 7 bases and J by 2 bases, with 11 bases left in between. The CDR3 bases are TGCAGCGCCGACAGGTTAAACTATGGCTACACCTTC. Amino acid sequence: CSADRLNYGYTF.

The chain has TRBV5-1 and TRBJ2-5; weak D call: TRBD2 (5 bases). Germline lookup yields CDR1 SGHRS and CDR2 YFSETQ. The CDR3 has 14 amino acids. V lost 0 bases and J 0 bases, leaving 6 bases between the germline ends. The CDR3 reads CASSLEDYQETQYF. The CDR3 DNA follows: TGCGCCAGCAGCTTGGAGGACTACCAAGAGACCCAGTACTTC.

The chain uses TRBV12-3 or TRBV12-4 and TRBJ1-5; D not certain. The CDR3 spans 14 residues. The V end lost 6 bases, the J end lost 4 bases, and 13 bases lay between the germline ends. The CDR3 region has the DNA TGTGCCAGCAGCGTCCGGAGGTGGAATCAGCCCCAGCATTTT. Protein sequence: CASSVRRWNQPQHF.

The chain recombines TRBV7-8 with TRBJ2-1; 10 positions agree with TRBD2. The germline V gene has CDR1 SGHVS and CDR2 FQNEAQ. This CDR3 region has 15 residues. Losses at the gene ends were 3 bases for V and 10 bases for J; bases not matched to a gene: 9. The CDR3 DNA reads as TGTGCCAGCAGCTTTGAGTTTTTTAGCGGGGGGGAGCAGTTCTTC. It codes for CASSFEFFSGGEQFF.